The text below deals with one TCR beta chain. This receptor's antigen is unknown. No clone much larger than this one lies a single base away; base qualities are absent. As encoded in the germline V gene (reference sequence), CDR1 is SGHNT while CDR2 is YYREEE. V gives up 2 bases and J gives up 5 bases, and the segment between their germline ends measures 11 bases. The CDR3 sequence holds 15 residues, the cysteine and phenylalanine included. Only the CDR3 part of the read is kept: 45 bases, read in frame from the first base. This record comes from a study of technical replicates of blood from a few donors (dated by TCRdb to the late 2010s). Receptor libraries were prepared by the immunoSEQ multiplex PCR assay. Sourced from immuneACCESS, this table was stored by TCRdb with only in-frame sequences that have V and J called. A share of the clones is absent; for the studies checked, an unresolved V gene accounts for under half, and the remainder has no known explanation. The sample table lists under 100,000 clones, approximately 94% of them with a count of one. The biggest ten clones account for around 0.24% of the sample.

The sequence was collected from a human donor in good health. The sample comprised T cells isolated from PBMCs. Recombination joined TRBV5-4 with TRBJ2-6; TRBD2 is perhaps the D gene, given 6 matching bases. The CDR3 here reads CASSFGGLRANVLTF. The DNA reads as follows: TGTGCCAGCAGCTTTGGGGGGTTAAGGGCCAACGTCCTGACTTTC.